The present T cell receptor beta chain was sequenced within a study of blood T cells in healthy people across ages. A second PCR of about 7 to 12 cycles used a sample-barcoded 5' primer and a J-beta primer mix. TCRdb re-called the 5' RACE reads with MiXCR, one entry per CDR3 protein. The table has about 1.7 million distinct CDR3 sequences, about 28% seen once. V was pared by 2 bases and J by 0 bases, with 16 bases between. Germline V lookup: CDR1 MNHNY, CDR2 SVGAGI (reference sequence). This CDR3 has 17 residues. The sample holds a few counts of this clonotype. Sample donors were healthy Caucasian individuals that came from Russia, aged roughly 6 to 100.

This TCR came from a woman in her twenties or thirties in good health. The chain recombines TRBV6-6 with TRBJ1-2; D is uncertain. The sequenced material came from blood. The CDR3 is CASSYGSLQIPNYGYTF. The CDR3 nucleotides are TGTGCCAGCAGTTACGGATCTCTACAGATACCTAACTATGGCTACACCTTC.